The present T cell receptor (beta chain) was sequenced within a study of regulatory T cells in long-lasting Graves disease. Study details: Disease was considered persistent Graves' disease after over 5 years of antithyroid drugs (with positive TSH receptor antibodies). Points from the study as a whole: With persistent disease, TRBV28, TRBJ1-2 and TRBJ2-5 were the favored segments.

Time point given: persistent/refractory GD, antithyroid drugs over 5 years with positive TRAb. RNA isolated from PBMCs was used to make the TCR library. Diagnosis followed American Thyroid Association guidelines for Graves' disease. The authors drew patients from an endocrinology department in Xi'an, China. Arm-PCR with iRepertoire HTBI primers amplified the CDR3 regions for these TCR beta libraries. TCRdb re-called the multiplex PCR reads with MiXCR, one entry per CDR3 protein. This sample carries hundreds of thousands of distinct CDR3 sequences, roughly 30% of them seen once, and the ten largest clones take about two fifths. Germline-derived CDR1 and CDR2 are SGHDT and YYEEEE. The CDR3 extends over 14 amino acids. The V end was cut by 4 bases, the J end by 6 bases, with 16 bases between. In the case of this clonotype: Its antigen is currently unknown.

This sequence originates from a female donor with Graves disease. The chain uses TRBV5-6 and TRBJ1-2; D may be TRBD1 (6 bases). The specimen was peripheral blood mononuclear cells (PBMCs), collected when the disease was refractory, from a patient treated with antithyroid drugs. CDR3 protein: CASSHTGSGDGYTF. Written as DNA, the CDR3 is TGTGCCAGCAGCCACACAGGGTCTGGGGATGGCTACACCTTC.